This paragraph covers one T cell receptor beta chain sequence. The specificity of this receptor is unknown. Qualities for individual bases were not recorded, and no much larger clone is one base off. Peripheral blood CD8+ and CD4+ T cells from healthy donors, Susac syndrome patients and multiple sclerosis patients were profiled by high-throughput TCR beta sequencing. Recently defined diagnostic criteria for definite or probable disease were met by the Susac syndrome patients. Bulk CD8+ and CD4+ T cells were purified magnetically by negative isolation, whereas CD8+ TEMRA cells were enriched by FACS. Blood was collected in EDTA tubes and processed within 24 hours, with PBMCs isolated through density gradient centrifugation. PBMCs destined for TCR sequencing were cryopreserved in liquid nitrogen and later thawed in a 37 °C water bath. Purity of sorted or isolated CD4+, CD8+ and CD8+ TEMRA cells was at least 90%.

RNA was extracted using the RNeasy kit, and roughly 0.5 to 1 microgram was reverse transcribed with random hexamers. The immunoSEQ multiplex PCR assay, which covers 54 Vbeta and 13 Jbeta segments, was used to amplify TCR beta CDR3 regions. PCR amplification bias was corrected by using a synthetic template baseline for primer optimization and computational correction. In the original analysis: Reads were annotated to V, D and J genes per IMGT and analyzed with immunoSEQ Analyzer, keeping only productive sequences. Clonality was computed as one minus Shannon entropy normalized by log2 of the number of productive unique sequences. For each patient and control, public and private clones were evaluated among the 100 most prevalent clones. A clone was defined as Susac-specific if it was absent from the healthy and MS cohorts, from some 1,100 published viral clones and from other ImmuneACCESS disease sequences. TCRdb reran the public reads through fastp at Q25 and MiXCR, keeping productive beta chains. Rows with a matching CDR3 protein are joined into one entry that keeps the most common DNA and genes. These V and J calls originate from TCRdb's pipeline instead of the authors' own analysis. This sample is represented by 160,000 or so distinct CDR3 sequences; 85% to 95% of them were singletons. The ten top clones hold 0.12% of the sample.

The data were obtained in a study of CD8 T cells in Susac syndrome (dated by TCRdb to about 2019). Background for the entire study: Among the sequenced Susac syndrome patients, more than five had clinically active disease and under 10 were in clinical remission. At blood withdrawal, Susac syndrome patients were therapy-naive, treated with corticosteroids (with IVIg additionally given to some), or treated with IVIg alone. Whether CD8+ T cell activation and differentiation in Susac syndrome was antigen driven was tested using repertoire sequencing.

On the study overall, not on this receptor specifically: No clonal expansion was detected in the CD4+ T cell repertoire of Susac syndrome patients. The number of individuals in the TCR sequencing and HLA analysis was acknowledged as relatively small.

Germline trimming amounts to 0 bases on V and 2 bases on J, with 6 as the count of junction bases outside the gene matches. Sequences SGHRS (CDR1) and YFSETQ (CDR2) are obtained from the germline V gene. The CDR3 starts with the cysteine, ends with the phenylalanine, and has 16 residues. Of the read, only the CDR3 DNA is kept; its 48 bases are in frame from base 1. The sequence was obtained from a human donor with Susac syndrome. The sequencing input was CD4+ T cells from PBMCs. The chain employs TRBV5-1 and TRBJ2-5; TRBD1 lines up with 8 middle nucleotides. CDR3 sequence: CASSLGQGITQETQYF. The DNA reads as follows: TGCGCCAGCAGCTTGGGACAGGGGATCACTCAAGAGACCCAGTACTTC.